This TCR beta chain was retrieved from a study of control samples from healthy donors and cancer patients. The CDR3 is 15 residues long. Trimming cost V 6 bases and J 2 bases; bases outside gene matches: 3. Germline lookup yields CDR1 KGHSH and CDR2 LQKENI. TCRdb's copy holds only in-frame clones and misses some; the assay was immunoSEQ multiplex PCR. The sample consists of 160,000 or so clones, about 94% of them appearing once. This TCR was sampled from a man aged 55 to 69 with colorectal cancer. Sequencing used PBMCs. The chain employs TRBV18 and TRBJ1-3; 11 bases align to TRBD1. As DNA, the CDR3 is TGTGCCAGCTCCCCGGGACAGGGGGCTGGAAACACCATATATTTT. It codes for CASSPGQGAGNTIYF.